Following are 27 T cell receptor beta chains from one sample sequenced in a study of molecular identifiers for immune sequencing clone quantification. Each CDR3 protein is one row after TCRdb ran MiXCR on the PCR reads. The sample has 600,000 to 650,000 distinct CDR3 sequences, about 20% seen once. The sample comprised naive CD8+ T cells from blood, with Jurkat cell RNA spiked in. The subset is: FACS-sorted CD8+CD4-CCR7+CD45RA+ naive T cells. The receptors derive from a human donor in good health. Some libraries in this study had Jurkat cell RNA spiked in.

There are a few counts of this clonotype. DNA of the CDR3: TGTGCCAGCAGCTTAGGACTAGCGGGGGCGGTCGAGCAGTACTTC. Its translation: CASSLGLAGAVEQYF. The chain employs TRBV5-4 and TRBJ2-7, with 13 bases identical to TRBD2. The V segment lost 2 bases and the J segment 6 bases; nucleotides outside the gene matches: 5. The CDR3 covers 15 residues. Germline V gene sequence: CDR1 SGHNT, CDR2 YYREEE (reference sequence).

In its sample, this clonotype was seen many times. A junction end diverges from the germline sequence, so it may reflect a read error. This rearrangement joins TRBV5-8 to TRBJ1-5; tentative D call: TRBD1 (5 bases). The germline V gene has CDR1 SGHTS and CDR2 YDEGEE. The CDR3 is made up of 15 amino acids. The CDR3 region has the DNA TGCGCCAGCAGCTTGGGGCCGGGTAGCAATCAGCCCCAGCATTTT. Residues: CASSLGPGSNQPQHF. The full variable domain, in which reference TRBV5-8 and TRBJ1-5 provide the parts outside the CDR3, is EAGVTQSPTHLIKTRGQQATLRCSPISGHTSVYWYQQALGLGLQFLLWYDEGEERNRGNFPPRFSGRQFPNYSSELNVNALELEDSALYLCASSLGPGSNQPQHFGDGTRLSIL.

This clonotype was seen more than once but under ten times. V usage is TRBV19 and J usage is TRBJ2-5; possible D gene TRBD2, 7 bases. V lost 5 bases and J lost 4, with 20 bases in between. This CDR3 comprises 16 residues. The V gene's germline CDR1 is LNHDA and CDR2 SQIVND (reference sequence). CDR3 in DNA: TGTGCCAGTAGTTGGGCCTGGGGGGGGCTCGTAGAGACCCAGTACTTC. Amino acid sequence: CASSWAWGGLVETQYF.

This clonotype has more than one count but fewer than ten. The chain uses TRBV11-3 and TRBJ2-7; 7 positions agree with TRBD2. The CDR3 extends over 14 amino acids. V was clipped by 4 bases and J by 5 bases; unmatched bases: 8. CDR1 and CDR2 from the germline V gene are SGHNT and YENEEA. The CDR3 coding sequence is TGTGCCAGCAGCTCAGAATCAGGGAGGGACGAGCAGTACTTC. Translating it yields CASSSESGRDEQYF. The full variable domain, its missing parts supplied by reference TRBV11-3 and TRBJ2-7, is EAGVVQSPRYKIIEKKQPVAFWCNPISGHNTLYWYLQNLGQGPELLIRYENEEAVDDSQLPKDRFSAERLKGVDSTLKIQPAELGDSAVYLCASSSESGRDEQYFGPGTRLTVT.

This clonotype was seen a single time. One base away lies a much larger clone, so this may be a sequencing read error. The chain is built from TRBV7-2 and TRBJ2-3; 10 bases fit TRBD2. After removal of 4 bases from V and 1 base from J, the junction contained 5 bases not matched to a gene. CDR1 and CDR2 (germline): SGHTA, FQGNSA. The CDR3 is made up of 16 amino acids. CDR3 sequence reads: CASSSYTSGGTDTQYF. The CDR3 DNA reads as TGTGCCAGCAGCTCCTATACTAGCGGGGGCACAGATACGCAGTATTTT.

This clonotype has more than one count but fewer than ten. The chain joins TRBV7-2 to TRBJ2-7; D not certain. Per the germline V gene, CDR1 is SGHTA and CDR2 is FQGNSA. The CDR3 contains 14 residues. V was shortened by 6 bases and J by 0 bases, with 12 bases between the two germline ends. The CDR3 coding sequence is TGTGCCAGCAGTGACATCTTGAGCTCCTACGAGCAGTACTTC. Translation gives CASSDILSSYEQYF.

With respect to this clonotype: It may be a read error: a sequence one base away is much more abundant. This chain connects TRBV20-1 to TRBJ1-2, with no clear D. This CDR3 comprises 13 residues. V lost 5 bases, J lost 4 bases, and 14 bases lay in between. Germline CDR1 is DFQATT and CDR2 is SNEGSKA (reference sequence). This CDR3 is CSAPHPSSYGYTF. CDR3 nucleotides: TGCAGTGCTCCGCATCCTTCGAGCTATGGCTACACCTTC.

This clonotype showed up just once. The chain's CDR3 is CASSPLGGNTGELFF. The CDR3 DNA follows: TGTGCCAGCAGCCCTCTCGGGGGAAACACCGGGGAGCTGTTTTTT. The chain has TRBV7-9 and TRBJ2-2; possibly TRBD2 for D (6 bases). Trimming cost V 5 bases and J 2 bases, with 12 bases left between them. Germline V gene data show CDR1 as SEHNR and CDR2 as FQNEAQ (reference sequence). The CDR3 spans 15 residues.

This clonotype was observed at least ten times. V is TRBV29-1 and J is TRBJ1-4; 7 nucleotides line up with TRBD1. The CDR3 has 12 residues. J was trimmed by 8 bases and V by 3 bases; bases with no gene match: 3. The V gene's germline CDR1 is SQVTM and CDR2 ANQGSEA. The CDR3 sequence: CSVEEGGEKLFF. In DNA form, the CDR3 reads TGCAGCGTTGAGGAAGGGGGCGAAAAACTGTTTTTT.

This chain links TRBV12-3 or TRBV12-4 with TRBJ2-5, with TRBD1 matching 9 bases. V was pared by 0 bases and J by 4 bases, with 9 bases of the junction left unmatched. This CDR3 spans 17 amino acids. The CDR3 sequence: CASSLAHGTGYGETQYF. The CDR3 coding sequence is TGTGCCAGCAGTTTAGCCCACGGGACAGGGTATGGAGAGACCCAGTACTTC.

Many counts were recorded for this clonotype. The chain's CDR3 is CASSPRGIETQYF. The CDR3 coding sequence is TGTGCCAGTAGTCCCAGGGGTATCGAGACCCAGTACTTC. The chain links TRBV19 to TRBJ2-5, with D possibly TRBD1 on 6 matching bases. The CDR3 totals 13 residues. Germline assignment: CDR1 LNHDA and CDR2 SQIVND (reference sequence). The V gene lost 5 bases and the J gene lost 5 bases, with 12 bases spanning the gap.

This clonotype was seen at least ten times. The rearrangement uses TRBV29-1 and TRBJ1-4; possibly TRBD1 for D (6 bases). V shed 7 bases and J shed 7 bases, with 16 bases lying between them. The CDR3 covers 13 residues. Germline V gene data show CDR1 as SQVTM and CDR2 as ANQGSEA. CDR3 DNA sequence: TGCAGCGCCGAACAGGGTCGGGCTGAAAAACTGTTTTTT. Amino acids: CSAEQGRAEKLFF.

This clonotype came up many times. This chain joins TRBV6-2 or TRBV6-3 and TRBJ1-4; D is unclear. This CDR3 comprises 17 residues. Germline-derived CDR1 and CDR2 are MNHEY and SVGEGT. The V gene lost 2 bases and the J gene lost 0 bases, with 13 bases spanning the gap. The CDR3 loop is CASSYLTTDPTNEKLFF. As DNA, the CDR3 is TGTGCCAGCAGTTACCTGACGACCGATCCAACTAATGAAAAACTGTTTTTT.

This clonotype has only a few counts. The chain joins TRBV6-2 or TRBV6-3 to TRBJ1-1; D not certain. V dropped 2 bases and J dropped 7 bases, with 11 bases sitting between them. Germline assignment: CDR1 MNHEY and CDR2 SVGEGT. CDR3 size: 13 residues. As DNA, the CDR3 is TGTGCCAGCAGTTACGGTCGGTCTCTTGAAGCTTTCTTT. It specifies CASSYGRSLEAFF.

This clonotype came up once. This chain's CDR3 is CASTPGGVSGRGEQYF. The CDR3 coding sequence is TGTGCCAGTACTCCAGGCGGGGTTAGCGGGAGGGGCGAGCAGTACTTC. The chain joins TRBV19 to TRBJ2-7; TRBD2 aligns across 11 bases. After removal of 7 bases from V and 6 bases from J, the junction contained 14 bases not matched to a gene. Germline CDR1 and CDR2: LNHDA and SQIVND (reference sequence). The CDR3 is 16 residues long.

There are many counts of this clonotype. The chain's CDR3 is CASSMTRNTEAFF. The DNA for the CDR3 is TGTGCCAGTAGTATGACCCGGAATACTGAAGCTTTCTTT. The chain is built from TRBV19 and TRBJ1-1; the D is unclear. V lost 3 bases, J lost 5 bases, and 10 bases lay in between. CDR3 size: 13 residues. Germline CDR1 and CDR2: LNHDA and SQIVND (reference sequence).

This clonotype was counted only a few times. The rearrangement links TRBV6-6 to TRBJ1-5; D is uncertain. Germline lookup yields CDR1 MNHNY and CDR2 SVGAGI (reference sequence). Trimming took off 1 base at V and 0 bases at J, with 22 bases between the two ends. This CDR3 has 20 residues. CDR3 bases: TGTGCCAGCAGTTACTTCTCATCCGGACTCGCTCTGGATAGCAATCAGCCCCAGCATTTT. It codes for CASSYFSSGLALDSNQPQHF.

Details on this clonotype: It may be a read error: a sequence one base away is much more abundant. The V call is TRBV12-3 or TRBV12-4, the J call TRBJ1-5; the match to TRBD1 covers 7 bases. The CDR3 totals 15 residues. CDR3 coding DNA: TGTGTCAGCAAAACGGGACAGTATAGCAATCAGCCCCAGCATTTT. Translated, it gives CVSKTGQYSNQPQHF.

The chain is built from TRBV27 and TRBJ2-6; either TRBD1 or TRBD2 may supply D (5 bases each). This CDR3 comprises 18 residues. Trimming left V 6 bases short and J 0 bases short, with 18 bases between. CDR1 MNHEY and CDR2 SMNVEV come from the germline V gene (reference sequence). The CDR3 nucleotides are TGTGCCAGCAGATTAAGCCCCGGGACCTACTCTGGGGCCAACGTCCTGACTTTC. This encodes CASRLSPGTYSGANVLTF.

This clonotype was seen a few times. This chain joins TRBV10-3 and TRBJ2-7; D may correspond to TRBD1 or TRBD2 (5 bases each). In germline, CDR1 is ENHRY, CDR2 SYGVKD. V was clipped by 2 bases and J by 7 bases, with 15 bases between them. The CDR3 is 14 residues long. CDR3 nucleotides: TGTGCCATCAGTGAGGGGACCCCGATGGGGGAGCAGTACTTC. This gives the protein CAISEGTPMGEQYF.

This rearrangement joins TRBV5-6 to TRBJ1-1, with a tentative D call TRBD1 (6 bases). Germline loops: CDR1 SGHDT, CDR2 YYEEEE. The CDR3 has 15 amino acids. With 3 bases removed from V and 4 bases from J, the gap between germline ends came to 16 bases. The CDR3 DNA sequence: TGTGCCAGCAGCTCAACAGGGAGGATGAGCACTGAAGCTTTCTTT. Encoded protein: CASSSTGRMSTEAFF.

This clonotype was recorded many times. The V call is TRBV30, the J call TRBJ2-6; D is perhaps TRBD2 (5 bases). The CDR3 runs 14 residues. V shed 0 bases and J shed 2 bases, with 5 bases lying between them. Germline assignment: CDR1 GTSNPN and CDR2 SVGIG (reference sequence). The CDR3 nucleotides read TGTGCCTGGAGTGTCGGGGCTGGGGCCAACGTCCTGACTTTC. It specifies CAWSVGAGANVLTF.

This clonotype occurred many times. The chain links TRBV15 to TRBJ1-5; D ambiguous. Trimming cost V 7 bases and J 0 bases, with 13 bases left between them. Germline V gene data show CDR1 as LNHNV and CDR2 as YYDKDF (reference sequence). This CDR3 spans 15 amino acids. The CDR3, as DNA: TGTGCCACCACCCCGAGCTCGAATAGCAATCAGCCCCAGCATTTT. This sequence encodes CATTPSSNSNQPQHF. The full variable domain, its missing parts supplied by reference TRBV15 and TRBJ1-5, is DAMVIQNPRYQVTQFGKPVTLSCSQTLNHNVMYWYQQKSSQAPKLLFHYYDKDFNNEADTPDNFQSRRPNTSFCFLDIRSPGLGDTAMYLCATTPSSNSNQPQHFGDGTRLSIL.

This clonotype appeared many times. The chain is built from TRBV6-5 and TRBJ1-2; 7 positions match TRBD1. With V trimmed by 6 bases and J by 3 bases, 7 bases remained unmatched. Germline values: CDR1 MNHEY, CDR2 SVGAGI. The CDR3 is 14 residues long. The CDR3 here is CASRGQAAYYGYTF. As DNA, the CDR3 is TGTGCCAGCAGAGGACAGGCGGCTTACTATGGCTACACCTTC.

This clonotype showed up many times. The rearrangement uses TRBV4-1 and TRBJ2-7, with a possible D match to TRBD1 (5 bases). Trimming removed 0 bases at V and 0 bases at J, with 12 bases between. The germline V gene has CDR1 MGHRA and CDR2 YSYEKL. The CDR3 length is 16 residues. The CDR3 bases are TGCGCCAGCAGCCAAGATTCCAGGGTAAGCTCCTACGAGCAGTACTTC. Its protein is CASSQDSRVSSYEQYF.

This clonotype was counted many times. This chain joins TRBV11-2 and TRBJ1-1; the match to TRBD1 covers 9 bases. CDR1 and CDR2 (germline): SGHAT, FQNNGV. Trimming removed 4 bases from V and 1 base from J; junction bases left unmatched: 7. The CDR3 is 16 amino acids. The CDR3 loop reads CASSSGQGGANTEAFF. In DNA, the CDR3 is TGTGCCAGCAGCTCGGGACAGGGAGGAGCGAACACTGAAGCTTTCTTT.

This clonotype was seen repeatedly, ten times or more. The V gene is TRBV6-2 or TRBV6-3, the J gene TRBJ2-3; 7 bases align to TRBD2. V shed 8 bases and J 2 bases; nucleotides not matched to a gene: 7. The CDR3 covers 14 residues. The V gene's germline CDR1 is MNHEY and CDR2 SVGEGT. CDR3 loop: CASGASGLTDTQYF. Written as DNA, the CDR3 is TGTGCCAGCGGGGCTAGCGGACTCACAGATACGCAGTATTTT.